This record looks at one T cell receptor beta chain sequence and its context. Its specific antigen is unknown. There are no base qualities to consult, and no much larger clone falls within one base. Libraries were built with the immunoSEQ multiplex PCR assay. The hsTCRB Kit was used according to the manufacturer's protocol to amplify rearranged TCR beta chain sequences. An Illumina MiSeq was used to sequence the TCRB libraries. In the source study's methods: The kit vendor's proprietary platform handled demultiplexing, trimming and gene mapping. Entries here come from immuneACCESS through TCRdb and include only in-frame sequences with V and J called. Some clones fail to appear in such tables; in the studies checked, an unresolved V gene covers under half of the shortfall, and the cause of the remainder is unknown. That table is the source of V, J and clone size, and D and trimming were worked out from the DNA. The sample table contains around 53,000 clones; only one count was recorded for roughly 80% of them. The biggest ten clones account for roughly 4.5% of the sample.

These data originate in a study of a mutant IDH1 vaccine in newly diagnosed glioma (dated by TCRdb to the early 2020s). For the wider study: Vaccination started 4-6 weeks after radiotherapy alone, or was given together with temozolomide cycles in the groups whose treatment included chemotherapy. Of the approximately 33 treated patients, about 62% were male and approximately 38% were female, and the mean age was approximately 40 years. Before enrollment, patients had received standard therapy of radiotherapy alone, temozolomide alone, or radiochemotherapy with temozolomide; most received the combination. The week-35 safety follow-up was designated visit V12, and the week-47 end of study was designated visit V13. Peripheral blood was drawn at six visits: V03 (baseline), V05, V07, V10, V12 and V13. For exploratory analyses, approximately 25 treated patients had longitudinal TCRB deep sequencing done wherever samples were available.

There are 16 amino acids in the CDR3, from cysteine to phenylalanine inclusive. Only the CDR3 DNA is retained, 48 bases long and in frame from the first base. From a lookup of the germline V gene, CDR1 and CDR2 are SGHAT and FQNNGV. For this chain, trimming is 1 base at the V end and 8 bases at the J end, and the number of junction bases without a gene match is 9. Results and caveats for the whole study, not just this receptor: No apparent relationship was observed between pseudoprogression and alterations in the top peripheral T cell clonotypes detected by TCRB sequencing. It was noted by the authors that analyses of patient blood samples could not be reproduced owing to sample limitations. Availability determined which PBMC samples were chosen for TCRB deep sequencing. Immune responses induced by the vaccine were seen in more than 85% of patients across multiple MHC alleles.

Sample time point, as interpreted from the label and publication: week 47, end of study. Each vaccine dose, consisting of 300 ug of a 20-mer mutant IDH1 peptide in Montanide, was administered subcutaneously with topical imiquimod. Across visits V03 through V10, patients got a total of eight vaccinations, given in weeks 1, 3, 5, 7, 11, 15, 19 and 23. All donors had newly diagnosed IDH1-mutant astrocytomas of WHO grade 3 or 4 that showed loss of nuclear ATRX. The samples were drawn from NOA16, a multicentre, single-arm, open-label phase I trial in Germany that tested a mutant IDH1 peptide vaccine in humans for the first time. The DNeasy Blood and Tissue Kit was used to extract genomic DNA from EDTA blood for TCRB sequencing.

This clonotype was sampled from a woman aged 25 to 39 with glioma. Some clones in this sample may be carry-over from other donors' samples. The sequencing here drew on PBMCs, taken from a glioma patient whose treatment included an IDH1 peptide vaccine. The chain employs TRBV11-2 and TRBJ1-4, with 8 central nucleotides matching TRBD1. The CDR3 reads CASSLGTGMGEEKLFF. The DNA sequence reads TGTGCCAGCAGCTTAGGGACAGGGATGGGAGAAGAAAAACTGTTTTTT.